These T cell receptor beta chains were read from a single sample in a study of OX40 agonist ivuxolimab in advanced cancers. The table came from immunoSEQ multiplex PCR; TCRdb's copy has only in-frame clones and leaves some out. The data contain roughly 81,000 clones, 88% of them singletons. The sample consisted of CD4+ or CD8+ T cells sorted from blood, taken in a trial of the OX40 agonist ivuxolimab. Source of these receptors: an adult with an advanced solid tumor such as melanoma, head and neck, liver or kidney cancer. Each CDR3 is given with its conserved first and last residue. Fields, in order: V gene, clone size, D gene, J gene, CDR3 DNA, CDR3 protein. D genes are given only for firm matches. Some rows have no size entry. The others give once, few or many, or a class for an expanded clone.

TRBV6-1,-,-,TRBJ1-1,TGTGCCAGCACTACAGGAACCTTTAACACTGAAGCTTTCTTT,CASTTGTFNTEAFF
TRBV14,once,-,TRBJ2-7,TGTGCCAGCAGCTACACGCGACAACCCTTCTTCAACGAGCAGTACTTC,CASSYTRQPFFNEQYF
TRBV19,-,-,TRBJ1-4,TGTGCCAGTAGGCCCCCAGGGGCGTATGAAAAACTGTTTTTT,CASRPPGAYEKLFF
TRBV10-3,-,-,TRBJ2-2,TGTGCCATCAGTGGGTGGAACACCGGGGAGCTGTTTTTT,CAISGWNTGELFF
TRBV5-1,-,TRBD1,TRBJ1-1,TGCGCCAGCAGGAGGGACTTAACAGGGGGCACTGAAGCTTTCTTT,CASRRDLTGGTEAFF
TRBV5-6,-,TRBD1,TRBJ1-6,TGTGCCAGCAGCGGACCACAGGGGGCGGGTTCACCCCTCCACTTT,CASSGPQGAGSPLHF
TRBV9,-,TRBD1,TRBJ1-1,TGTGCCAGCAGCCCAACGACAGGGGGCACTGAAGCTTTCTTT,CASSPTTGGTEAFF
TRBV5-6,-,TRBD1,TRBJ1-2,TGTGCCAGCAGCCACGAAGCTACAGGGGTGGGTGGCTACACCTTC,CASSHEATGVGGYTF
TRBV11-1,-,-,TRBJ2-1,TGTGCCAGCAGCTTTAGACTAGACAATGAGCAGTTCTTC,CASSFRLDNEQFF
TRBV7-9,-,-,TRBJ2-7,TGTGCCAGCAGCCGTAACTACGAGCAGTACTTC,CASSRNYEQYF
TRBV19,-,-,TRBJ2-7,TGTGCCAGTAGTATGTTTCGGATGAGCTCCTACGAGCAGTACTTC,CASSMFRMSSYEQYF
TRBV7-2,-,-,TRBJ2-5,TGTGCCAGCAGCTCGCCCGCACCGACCCAGTACTTC,CASSSPAPTQYF
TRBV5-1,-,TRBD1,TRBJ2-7,TGCGCCAGCAGCTTGAGACAGGGGTACAAGAAGCAGTACTTC,CASSLRQGYKKQYF
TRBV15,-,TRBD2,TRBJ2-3,TGTGCCACCAGCAGAGTAATTAGCGGGGGCACAGATACGCAGTATTTT,CATSRVISGGTDTQYF
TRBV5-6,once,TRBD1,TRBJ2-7,TGTGCCAGCAGCTCCGGCCGGGACAGGGGATCGAACGAGCAGTACTTC,CASSSGRDRGSNEQYF
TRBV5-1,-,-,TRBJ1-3,TGCGCCAGCAGCCCGCTGGGGGGTAGTGGAAACACCATATATTTT,CASSPLGGSGNTIYF
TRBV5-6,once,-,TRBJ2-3,TGTGCCAGCAACACGGACTCCACAGATACGCAGTATTTT,CASNTDSTDTQYF
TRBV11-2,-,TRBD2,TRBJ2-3,TGTGCCAGCAGGCCGGGACTAGCGGGAGCAGCCACAGATACGCAGTATTTT,CASRPGLAGAATDTQYF
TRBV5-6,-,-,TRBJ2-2,TGTGCCAGCAGCCCCAGTGTGACCGGGGAGCTGTTTTTT,CASSPSVTGELFF
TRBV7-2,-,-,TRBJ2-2,TGTGCCAGCAGCCCACCCGGGAGTAACACCGGGGAGCTGTTTTTT,CASSPPGSNTGELFF
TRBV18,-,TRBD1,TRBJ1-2,TGTGCCAGCTCACCACGGACAGGGGACCTAGTGGGCTATGGCTACACCTTC,CASSPRTGDLVGYGYTF
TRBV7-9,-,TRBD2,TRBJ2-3,TGTGCCAGCAGCTGGCGAGCGGGGGTGAAGTATTTT,CASSWRAGVKYF
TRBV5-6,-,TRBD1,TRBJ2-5,TGTGCCAGCAGCTTCCCGGGACAGGGAGCTAGTCCCCAGTACTTC,CASSFPGQGASPQYF
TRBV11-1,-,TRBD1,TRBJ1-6,TGTGCCAGCAGCACTCAACAGGGGGCGCAGGGACCCCTCCACTTT,CASSTQQGAQGPLHF
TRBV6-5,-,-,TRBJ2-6,TGTGCCAGCAGTTTAACAGGGTACGGGGCCAACGTCCTGACTTTC,CASSLTGYGANVLTF
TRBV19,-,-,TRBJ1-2,TGTGCCAGTAGTACCCAGGCGGGCTACACCTTC,CASSTQAGYTF
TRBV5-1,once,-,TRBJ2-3,TGCGCCAGCAGGGGGGAGACCGTAGTGGCCACAGATACGCAGTATTTT,CASRGETVVATDTQYF
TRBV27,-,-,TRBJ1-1,TGTGCCAGCAGAGGAGTCACTGAAGCTTTCTTT,CASRGVTEAFF
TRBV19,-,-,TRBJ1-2,TGTGCCAGTAGTATCGGGGCCGGGGACGTTGGCTACACCTTC,CASSIGAGDVGYTF
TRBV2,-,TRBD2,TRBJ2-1,TGTGCCAGCAGTGAGACCCGACTAGCGGGGAACAATGAGCAGTTCTTC,CASSETRLAGNNEQFF
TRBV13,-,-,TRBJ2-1,TGTGCCAGCAGCCCCCCCGAGGGGGGGAGCTCCTACAATGAGCAGTTCTTC,CASSPPEGGSSYNEQFF
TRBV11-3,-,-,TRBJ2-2,TGTGCCAGCAGCTCCCGGGGAGGGGGCACCGGGGAGCTGTTTTTT,CASSSRGGGTGELFF
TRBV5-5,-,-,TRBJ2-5,TGTGCCAGCAGCTTGACATTAGGGTACCAAGAGACCCAGTACTTC,CASSLTLGYQETQYF
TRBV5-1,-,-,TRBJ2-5,TGCGCCAGCAGCTTGGGCGGTTCAGCCTCCCAAGAGACCCAGTACTTC,CASSLGGSASQETQYF
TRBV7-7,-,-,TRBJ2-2,TGTGCTAGCAGCTTGGGGACATCCCGAAACACCGGGGAGCTGTTTTTT,CASSLGTSRNTGELFF
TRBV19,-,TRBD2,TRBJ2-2,TGTGCCAGTAGACCCCTAGCGGGGGGGCCCGACACCGGGGAGCTGTTTTTT,CASRPLAGGPDTGELFF
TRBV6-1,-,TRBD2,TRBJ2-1,TGTGCCACCCGGACTAGCGGGGGTGATGAGCAGTTCTTC,CATRTSGGDEQFF
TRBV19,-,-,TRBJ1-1,-,CASSTSGLSTEAFF
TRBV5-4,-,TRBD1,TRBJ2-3,TGTGCCAGCAGCTTACAGGGGGCTGATACGCAGTATTTT,CASSLQGADTQYF
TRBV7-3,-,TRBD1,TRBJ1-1,TGTGCCAGCAGCTTAGGACAGGCCGCGACTGAAGCTTTCTTT,CASSLGQAATEAFF
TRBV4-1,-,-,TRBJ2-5,TGCGCCAGCAGCCAAGGAACAGGGCGGGGAGAGACCCAGTACTTC,CASSQGTGRGETQYF
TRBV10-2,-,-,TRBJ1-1,TGCGCCAGTGGGGAGTTTAACACTGAAGCTTTCTTT,CASGEFNTEAFF
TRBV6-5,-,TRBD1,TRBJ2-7,TGTGCCACCTGGGGGCAGGGGGCCTACGAGCAGTACTTC,CATWGQGAYEQYF
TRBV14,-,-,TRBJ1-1,TGTGCCAGCAGCCAAGATGGGGGTATCACTGAAGCTTTCTTT,CASSQDGGITEAFF
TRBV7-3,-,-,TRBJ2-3,TGTGCCAGCAGCCGAGTTACTAGTGGGGGTCGCACAGATACGCAGTATTTT,CASSRVTSGGRTDTQYF
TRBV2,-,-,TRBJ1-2,TGTGCCAGCAGTCCTTACCCCCTAAGGGAAGGCTATGGCTACACCTTC,CASSPYPLREGYGYTF
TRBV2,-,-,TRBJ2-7,TGTGCCAGCAGTGGAACCACGGACAGCGAGCAGTACTTC,CASSGTTDSEQYF
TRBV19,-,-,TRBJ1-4,TGTGCCAGTAGTATGGCTAAAGGAGCCGCAAATGAAAAACTGTTTTTT,CASSMAKGAANEKLFF
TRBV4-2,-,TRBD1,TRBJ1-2,TGTGCCAGCAGCCAAGGGGCAGGGGGCGCGGTAATGCGGGGCTACACCTTC,CASSQGAGGAVMRGYTF
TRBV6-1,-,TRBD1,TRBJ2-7,TGTGCCAGCGGGGACAGGGGCTACGAGCAGTACTTC,CASGDRGYEQYF
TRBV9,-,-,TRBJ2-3,TGTGCCAGCAGCGGCGGGGCCTTGGCAGATACGCAGTATTTT,CASSGGALADTQYF
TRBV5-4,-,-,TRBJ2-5,TGTGCCAGCACGCCGGGCGGGACTCAAGAGACCCAGTACTTC,CASTPGGTQETQYF
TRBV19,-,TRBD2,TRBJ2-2,TGTGCCAGTAGTAAGGGGATGTCGAGCGGGGTGTCCGGGGAGCTGTTTTTT,CASSKGMSSGVSGELFF
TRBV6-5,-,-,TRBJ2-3,TGTGCCAGCAGCCCCGTCCAAGGAAGTGATACGCAGTATTTT,CASSPVQGSDTQYF
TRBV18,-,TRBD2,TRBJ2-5,TGTGCCAGCTCACCCGTTAGCGGGGGGCCCGAGACCCAGTACTTC,CASSPVSGGPETQYF
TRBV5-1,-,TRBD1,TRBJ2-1,TGCGCCAGCCAGATCGGACAGGGTGGCTACAATGAGCAGTTCTTC,CASQIGQGGYNEQFF
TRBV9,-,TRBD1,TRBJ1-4,TGTGCCAGCAGCACATCCGGGACAGGGGGTGAAAAACTGTTTTTT,CASSTSGTGGEKLFF
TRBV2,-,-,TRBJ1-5,TGTGCCAGCAGTGAAAGGACAGAGGGGCAGCCCCAGCATTTT,CASSERTEGQPQHF
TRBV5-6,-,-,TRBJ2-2,TGTGCCAGCAGCTTGGTTATAGGAGGGATTCGGACCGGGGAGCTGTTTTTT,CASSLVIGGIRTGELFF
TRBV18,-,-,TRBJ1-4,TGTGCCAGCTCACTTACACCCCTTGCAACTACTGAAAAACTGTTTTTT,CASSLTPLATTEKLFF